This T cell receptor beta chain was captured in a study of beta chain features in type 1 diabetes (dated by TCRdb to the late 2010s). With respect to the entire study: Patients and healthy donors did not differ in mean age, gender distribution, total cell number or subset yield. Regulatory and stem cell-like memory subsets were obtained from only 8 patients and about eight healthy donors, while naive and central memory subsets were obtained from all 30 or so donors. A total of roughly 99,000,000 sorted cells were examined across all samples, and the number of cells per subset was strongly correlated with RNA yield. The study compared the TCRB repertoires of sorted circulating CD4+ T cell subsets in recently diagnosed type 1 diabetes patients with those in matched healthy donors. Study-level results and caveats: In all four CD4+ subsets, TCRB CDR3 length was moderately but significantly shorter in type 1 diabetes patients. Naive, central memory and regulatory TCRB repertoires appeared to be more similar among patients than among healthy donors. Because cDNA was sequenced instead of genomic DNA, activated cells with high expression could be over-represented, although the groups did not differ in activation or CD3 levels. Because the HLA sub-analyses included only small numbers of individuals, any influence of HLA type on TCRB rearrangement was left unresolved. Fewer insertions and more nucleotide deletions at VDJ recombination sites were observed in patients with type 1 diabetes, implying thymic rearrangement abnormalities. PCR might favor shorter templates, but patient and control samples were amplified and corrected together, so any skew would affect both groups equally.

Only a few counts were recorded for this clone. This clone's antigen is unknown. Base qualities are not at hand, and no much larger clone is one base apart. Each donor gave one peripheral blood draw, roughly 110 mL on average, collected into heparinised tubes. Using a panel that included CD45RO, CCR7, CD25, CD127, CD95 and CD27, naive, central memory, regulatory and stem cell-like memory CD4+ T cells were sorted on a BD FACSAria II. A purity above 95% was achieved for all sorted populations. PBMCs were isolated right away by Lymphoprep density gradient centrifugation and were stained directly, without culture. Samples were stained and sorted in pairs, with one healthy donor and one patient per experiment, so that batch effects were minimized. All of the isolated RNA was reverse transcribed with the High Capacity cDNA Reverse Transcription Kit, so expressed TCRB transcripts were sequenced. Deep immunoSEQ sequencing was applied to naive, central memory and regulatory T cell samples, giving an average of around 3.4 million total reads per sample. After sorted cells were lysed in RLT buffer, RNA was extracted with DNase-treated RNeasy Micro or Mini kits, with the choice depending on cell number. To prevent cross-contamination, each cell subset was processed individually, whereas patient and healthy donor samples were processed jointly. Using the immunoSEQ multiplex PCR, TCRB sequences were amplified from cDNA into 87-bp fragments spanning the CDR3 region. Sequencing of the amplicons was performed on the Illumina HiSeq platform. In the original analysis: Synthetic template baselines were used to correct PCR bias computationally, reads within Hamming distance 2 were collapsed, and singletons that could not be merged were discarded. Reads were aligned to IMGT to assign V, D and J genes, CDR3 length, and insertions or deletions at six rearrangement sites. Within each subset, clonotype counts were normalized to the number of sorted cells before true diversity and Gini coefficients were calculated with the tcR R package. Repertoire sharing was quantified using the overlap coefficient calculated on TCRB nucleotide sequences. TCRdb holds this immuneACCESS table with in-frame rearrangements only. Some clones are missing; in checked studies, unresolved V genes explain under half, and the rest has no known cause. That table is the source of V, J and clone size, and D and trimming were worked out from the DNA. For this sample the table gives roughly 50,000 clones, of which 52% were detected only once. The ten largest clones take up 2.6% of the sample.

The CDR3 runs 11 residues from the cysteine to the phenylalanine. Solely the CDR3 DNA is kept, with 33 bases framed from the first base. The V and J ends are trimmed by 8 bases and 16 bases, leaving 18 bases between them. As encoded in the germline V gene, CDR1 is MNHNS while CDR2 is SASEGT. The TCR comes from a middle-aged woman with type 1 diabetes. Sequenced sample: Tregs from blood. The sample's cell subset or site label, decoded: regulatory CD4+ T cells. The sequence links TRBV6-1 to TRBJ2-1, and the D gene may be TRBD2, 5 bases matching. The DNA sequence reads TGTGCCAGCGGGTTCCTACCGAGGGAATTCTTC. This translates into CASGFLPREFF.